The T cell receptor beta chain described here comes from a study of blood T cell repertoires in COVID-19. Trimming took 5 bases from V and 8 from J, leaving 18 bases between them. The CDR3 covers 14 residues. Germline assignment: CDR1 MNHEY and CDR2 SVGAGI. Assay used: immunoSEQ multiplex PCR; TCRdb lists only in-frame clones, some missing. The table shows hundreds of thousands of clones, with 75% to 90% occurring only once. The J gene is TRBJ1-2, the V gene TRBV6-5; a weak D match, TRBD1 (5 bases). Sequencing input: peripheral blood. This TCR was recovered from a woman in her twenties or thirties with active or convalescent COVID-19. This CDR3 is CASSRMTVSEGYTF. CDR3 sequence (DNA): TGTGCCAGCAGTCGAATGACAGTTTCTGAAGGCTACACCTTC.